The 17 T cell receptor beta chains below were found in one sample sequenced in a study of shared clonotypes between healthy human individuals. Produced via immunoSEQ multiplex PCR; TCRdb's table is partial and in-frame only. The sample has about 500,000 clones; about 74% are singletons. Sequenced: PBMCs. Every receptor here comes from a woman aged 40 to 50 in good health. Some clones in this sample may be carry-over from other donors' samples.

The CDR3 spells CASSGTGYTGELFF. In nucleotides, the CDR3 is TGCGCCAGCAGTGGAACAGGATACACCGGGGAGCTGTTTTTT. This chain joins TRBV5-1 and TRBJ2-2; D might be TRBD1 (5 bases). The CDR3 length is 14 residues. Germline values: CDR1 SGHRS, CDR2 YFSETQ. V dropped 5 bases and J dropped 3 bases, with 11 bases sitting between them.

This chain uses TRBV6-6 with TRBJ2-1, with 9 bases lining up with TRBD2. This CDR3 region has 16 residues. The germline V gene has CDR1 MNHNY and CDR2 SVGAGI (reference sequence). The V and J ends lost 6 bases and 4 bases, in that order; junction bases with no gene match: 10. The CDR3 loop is CASSHLSSGGYNEQFF. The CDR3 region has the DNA TGTGCCAGCAGCCACCTCAGTAGCGGGGGTTACAATGAGCAGTTCTTC.

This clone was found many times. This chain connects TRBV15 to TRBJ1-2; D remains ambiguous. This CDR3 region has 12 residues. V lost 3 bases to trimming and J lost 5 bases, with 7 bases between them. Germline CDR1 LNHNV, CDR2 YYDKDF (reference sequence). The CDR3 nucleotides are TGTGCCACCAGCAGGACACCATATGGCTACACCTTC. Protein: CATSRTPYGYTF.

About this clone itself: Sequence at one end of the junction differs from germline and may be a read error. The CDR3: CSVSGSYGYAF. The DNA of the CDR3 is TGCAGCGTATCTGGGTCCTATGGCTACGCCTTC. The V and J genes are TRBV29-1 and TRBJ1-2; unclear D gene. CDR3 length: 11 amino acids. Germline CDR1 is SQVTM and CDR2 is ANQGSEA.

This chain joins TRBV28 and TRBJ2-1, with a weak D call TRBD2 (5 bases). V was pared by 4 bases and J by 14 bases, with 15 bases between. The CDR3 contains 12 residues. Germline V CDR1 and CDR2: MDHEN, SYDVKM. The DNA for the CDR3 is TGTGCCAGCAGTTCCACAGAGGGTTTCAAGTTCTTC. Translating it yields CASSSTEGFKFF.

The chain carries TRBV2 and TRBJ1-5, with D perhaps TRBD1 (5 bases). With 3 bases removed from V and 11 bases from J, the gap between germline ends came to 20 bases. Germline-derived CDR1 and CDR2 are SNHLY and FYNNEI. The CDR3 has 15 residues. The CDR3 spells CASSEVGAGPPAQHF. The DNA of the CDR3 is TGTGCCAGCAGTGAGGTTGGGGCAGGGCCTCCGGCCCAGCATTTT.

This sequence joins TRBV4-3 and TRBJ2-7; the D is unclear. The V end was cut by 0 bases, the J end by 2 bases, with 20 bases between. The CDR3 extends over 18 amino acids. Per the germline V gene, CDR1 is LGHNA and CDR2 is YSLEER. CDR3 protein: CASSQDWVAFGPTYEQYF. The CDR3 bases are TGCGCCAGCAGCCAAGATTGGGTCGCGTTCGGGCCCACCTACGAGCAGTACTTC.

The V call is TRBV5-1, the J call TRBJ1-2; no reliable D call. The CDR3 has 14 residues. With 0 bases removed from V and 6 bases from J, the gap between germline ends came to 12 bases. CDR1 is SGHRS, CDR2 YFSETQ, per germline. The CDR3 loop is CASSLAGRRHGYTF. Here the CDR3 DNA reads TGCGCCAGCAGCTTGGCCGGCAGGCGGCATGGCTACACCTTC.

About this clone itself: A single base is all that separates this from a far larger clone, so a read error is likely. This CDR3 reads CTWRGGLGLGETQYF. In nucleotides, the CDR3 is TGTACCTGGAGGGGGGGACTAGGTTTGGGAGAGACCCAGTACTTC. The chain carries TRBV30 and TRBJ2-5, with 8 positions matching TRBD2. There are 15 residues in the CDR3. The germline CDR1 and CDR2 sequences are GTSNPN and SVGIG (reference sequence).

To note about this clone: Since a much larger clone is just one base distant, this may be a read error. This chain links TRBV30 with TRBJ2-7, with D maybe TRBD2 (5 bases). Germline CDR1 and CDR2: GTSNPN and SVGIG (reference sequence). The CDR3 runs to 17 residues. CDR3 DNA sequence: TGTGCCGGGAGTGCGGGCGGGTTCGATGACCAAAATTACGAGCAGTACTTC. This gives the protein CAGSAGGFDDQNYEQYF.

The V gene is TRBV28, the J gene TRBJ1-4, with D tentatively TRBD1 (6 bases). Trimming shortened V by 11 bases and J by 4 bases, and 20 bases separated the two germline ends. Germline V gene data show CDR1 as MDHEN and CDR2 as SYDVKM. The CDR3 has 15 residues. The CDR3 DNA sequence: TGTGCCGGTCGGGGACATCGGCGTCTTAATGAAAAACTGTTTTTT. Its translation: CAGRGHRRLNEKLFF.

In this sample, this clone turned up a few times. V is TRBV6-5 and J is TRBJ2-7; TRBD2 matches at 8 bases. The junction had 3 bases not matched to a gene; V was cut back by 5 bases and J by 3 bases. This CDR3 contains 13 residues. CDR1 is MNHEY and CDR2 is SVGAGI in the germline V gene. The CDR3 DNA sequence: TGTGCCAGCAGTGTGACTAGCGACTACGAGCAGTACTTC. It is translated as CASSVTSDYEQYF.

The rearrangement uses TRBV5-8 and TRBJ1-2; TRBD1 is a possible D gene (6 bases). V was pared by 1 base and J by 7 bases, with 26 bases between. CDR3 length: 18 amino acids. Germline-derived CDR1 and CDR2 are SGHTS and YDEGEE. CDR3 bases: TGTGCCAGCAGCTTGATCTCTATAACATACCAGGGGATGGTTGGCTACACCTTC. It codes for CASSLISITYQGMVGYTF.

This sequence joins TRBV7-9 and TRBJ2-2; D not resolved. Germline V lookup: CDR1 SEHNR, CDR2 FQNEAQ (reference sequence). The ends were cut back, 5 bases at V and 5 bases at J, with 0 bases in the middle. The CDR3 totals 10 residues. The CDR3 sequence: CASSTGELFF. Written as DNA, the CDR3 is TGTGCCAGCAGCACCGGGGAGCTGTTTTTT.

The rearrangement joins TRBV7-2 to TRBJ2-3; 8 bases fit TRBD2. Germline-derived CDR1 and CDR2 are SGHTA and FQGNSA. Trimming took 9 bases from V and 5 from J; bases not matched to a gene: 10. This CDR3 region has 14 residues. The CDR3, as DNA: TGTGCCAGTCTCCGGGGAGCGGGAGTAGATACGCAGTATTTT. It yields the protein CASLRGAGVDTQYF.

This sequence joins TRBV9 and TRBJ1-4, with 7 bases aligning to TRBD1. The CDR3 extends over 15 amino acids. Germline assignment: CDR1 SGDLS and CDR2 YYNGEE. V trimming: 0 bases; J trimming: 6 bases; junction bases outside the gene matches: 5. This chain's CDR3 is CASSVGRGIDEKLFF. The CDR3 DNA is TGTGCCAGCAGCGTAGGCAGGGGGATTGATGAAAAACTGTTTTTT. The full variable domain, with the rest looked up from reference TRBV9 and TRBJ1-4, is DSGVTQTPKHLITATGQRVTLRCSPRSGDLSVYWYQQSLDQGLQFLIQYYNGEERAKGNILERFSAQQFPDLHSELNLSSLELGDSALYFCASSVGRGIDEKLFFGSGTQLSVL.

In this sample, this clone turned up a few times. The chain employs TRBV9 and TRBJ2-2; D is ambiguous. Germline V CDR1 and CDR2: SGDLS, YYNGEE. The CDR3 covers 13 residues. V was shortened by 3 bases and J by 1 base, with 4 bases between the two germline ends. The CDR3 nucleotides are TGTGCCAGCAGCGGGAGGAACACCGGGGAGCTGTTTTTT. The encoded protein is CASSGRNTGELFF.